At least ten counts were recorded for the clone carrying this T cell receptor (beta chain). Researchers tagged individual cDNA molecules with unique molecular identifiers. From the 5' RACE reads, TCRdb called clonotypes with MiXCR, one entry per CDR3 protein. The sample yields 60,000 to 85,000 distinct CDR3 sequences, around a sixth seen once. The CDR3 is 12 residues long. The germline gives CDR1 LGHDT, CDR2 YNNKEL (reference sequence). V lost 3 bases and J 6 bases, leaving 5 bases between the germline ends. This sample was taken from a study of early T cells in non-severe SARS-CoV-2 infection. The rearrangement uses TRBV3-1 and TRBJ2-2; D tentatively reads TRBD1 or TRBD2 (5 bases each). The specimen was whole blood. The TCR comes from an adult who was a healthcare worker with PCR-confirmed SARS-CoV-2 infection or an uninfected control (not recorded which). CDR3 nucleotides: TGTGCCAGCAGCCAGGGGGCCGGGGAGCTGTTTTTT. Protein sequence: CASSQGAGELFF.